This TCR beta chain was retrieved from a study of T cells in Graves' hyperthyroidism and ophthalmopathy. RNA transcripts gave rise to amplified TCR beta CDR3 regions. The HTBI set primed first-round TCR CDR3 RT-PCR. TCRdb used MiXCR to reprocess the multiplex PCR reads, holding one entry per CDR3 protein. The data show fewer than 350,000 distinct CDR3 sequences, 15% to 20% seen once. The diagnoses drew upon clinical symptoms, serum thyroxine and TRAb, thyroid ultrasound and orbital computed tomography. The CDR3 runs to 15 residues. Germline assignment: CDR1 SGHRS and CDR2 YFSETQ. The ends lost 4 bases at V and 7 bases at J; junction bases unmatched: 5.

Sequenced: blood. The sequence was obtained from a woman aged 50 to 60 with Graves' hyperthyroidism. The chain joins TRBV5-1 to TRBJ2-2; 12 bases are a match to TRBD1. CDR3 nucleotides: TGCGCCAGCAGCCCGGGGACAGGGGGCATCGGGGAGCTGTTTTTT. Amino acid sequence: CASSPGTGGIGELFF.